This TCR beta chain stems from a study of shared clonotypes between healthy human individuals. Study overall: Each donor's CD4 naive and CD4 memory cells filled three plates apiece, CD8 naive two, and CD8 memory one. Points from the study as a whole: Non-shared clonotypes had lower generation probabilities than those shared by all four donors.

Each replicate PCR on the sorted subsets used about 0.2 ug DNA (approximately 33,000 T cell genomes). Some clones are missing from TCRdb's copy, which holds only in-frame ones; the method was immunoSEQ multiplex PCR. The data contain over 1.5 million clones, approximately 98% of them singletons. In the case of this clone: Antigen unknown.

Splitting the CD4+ cells yielded a CD45RA+ naive subset and a CD45RA-negative memory subset. Between the trimmed V and J ends, which lost 3 bases and 8 bases, there was a span of 13 bases. Germline lookup yields CDR1 KGHSH and CDR2 LQKENI. This CDR3 has 14 residues. This chain connects TRBV18 to TRBJ1-4; D unclear. The specimen sequenced was naive CD4+ T cells sorted from blood. Subset indicated: CD45RA+ positively selected. The receptor's source is a man under 40 in good health. The CDR3 spells CASSPPGLGEKLFF. The CDR3 coding sequence is TGTGCCAGCTCACCCCCAGGTCTCGGAGAAAAACTGTTTTTT.